The 32 T cell receptor beta chains listed next were all sequenced from one sample in a study of OX40 agonist ivuxolimab in advanced cancers. Only in-frame clones appear in the TCRdb table, and some are missing; sequencing was by immunoSEQ multiplex PCR. This sample has about 81,000 clones, with 88% found just once. The sample consisted of CD4+ or CD8+ T cells sorted from blood, taken in a trial of the OX40 agonist ivuxolimab. These receptors originate from an adult with an advanced solid tumor such as melanoma, head and neck, liver or kidney cancer.

The chain has TRBV7-3 and TRBJ2-2; D is undetermined. The CDR3 is 13 residues long. Germline V CDR1 and CDR2: SGHTA, FQGTGA. Trimming took 5 bases from V and 7 from J, leaving 11 bases between them. The CDR3 reads CASSPGRNGELFF. The CDR3 bases are TGTGCCAGCAGCCCCGGCCGGAACGGGGAGCTGTTTTTT.

The rearrangement uses TRBV15 and TRBJ2-1; D remains unclear. The V end was cut by 1 base, the J end by 7 bases, with 8 bases between. The CDR3 spans 13 residues. In germline, CDR1 is LNHNV, CDR2 YYDKDF (reference sequence). CDR3 in DNA: TGTGCCACCAGCAGAGTAATAGGGAATGAGCAGTTCTTC. It translates to CATSRVIGNEQFF.

The V and J genes are TRBV7-2 and TRBJ1-2, with D unresolved. The ends were cut back, 0 bases at V and 2 bases at J, with 10 bases in the middle. Per the germline V gene, CDR1 is SGHTA and CDR2 is FQGNSA. The CDR3 length is 15 residues. The CDR3 loop reads CASSLAQDRNYGYTF. The CDR3 nucleotides read TGTGCCAGCAGCTTAGCGCAGGACCGCAACTATGGCTACACCTTC.

This rearrangement joins TRBV19 to TRBJ2-7; D ambiguous. V lost 3 bases, J lost 6 bases, and 12 bases lay in between. Looked up from germline, CDR1 is LNHDA and CDR2 is SQIVND (reference sequence). This CDR3 has 13 residues. CDR3 protein: CASSMDPVGEQYF. The CDR3 DNA reads TGTGCCAGTAGTATGGACCCGGTGGGCGAGCAGTACTTC.

The chain combines TRBV6-5 with TRBJ2-5; D gene uncertain. Germline CDR1 MNHEY, CDR2 SVGAGI. The germline V and J ends were trimmed by 0 bases and 2 bases, with 10 bases remaining between them. The CDR3 totals 15 residues. This CDR3 reads CASSYSYEAQETQYF. The CDR3 region has the DNA TGTGCCAGCAGTTACTCGTACGAGGCGCAAGAGACCCAGTACTTC.

The rearrangement uses TRBV6-5 and TRBJ1-1; 7 bases are shared with TRBD1. J gave up 1 base and V 6 bases, and 5 bases lay outside the gene matches. The germline V gene encodes CDR1 MNHEY and CDR2 SVGAGI. This CDR3 contains 14 residues. The CDR3 here is CASRSGTANTEAFF. The CDR3 nucleotides read TGTGCCAGCAGATCGGGGACAGCGAACACTGAAGCTTTCTTT.

V gene TRBV19 combines with J gene TRBJ2-7, with D possibly TRBD2 on 5 matching bases. V was shortened by 3 bases and J by 7 bases, with 13 bases between the two germline ends. CDR1 is LNHDA and CDR2 is SQIVND in the germline V gene (reference sequence). This CDR3 region has 13 residues. The CDR3 here is CASSIDRGEEQYF. Written as DNA, the CDR3 is TGTGCCAGTAGTATCGACCGGGGAGAAGAGCAGTACTTC.

CDR3 DNA: TGCGCCAGCGGCCGGGACGGAACCTACAATGAGCAGTTCTTC. It yields the protein CASGRDGTYNEQFF. The chain couples TRBV5-1 to TRBJ2-1, with D perhaps being TRBD1 or TRBD2 (5 bases each). The V gene lost 7 bases and the J gene lost 2 bases, with 13 bases spanning the gap. The germline V gene has CDR1 SGHRS and CDR2 YFSETQ. The CDR3 consists of 14 residues. Based on the CDR3 plus reference TRBV5-1 and TRBJ2-1, the full variable domain is KAGVTQTPRYLIKTRGQQVTLSCSPISGHRSVSWYQQTPGQGLQFLFEYFSETQRNKGNFPGRFSGRQFSNSRSEMNVSTLELGDSALYLCASGRDGTYNEQFFGPGTRLTVL.

The chain joins TRBV28 to TRBJ1-5; weak D call: TRBD1 (5 bases). V lost 8 bases and J lost 5, with 16 bases in between. The V gene's germline CDR1 is MDHEN and CDR2 SYDVKM. The CDR3 is made up of 14 amino acids. The CDR3 DNA reads as TGTGCCAGCGGAACCGCCAGGGTAGATCAGCCCCAGCATTTT. It translates to CASGTARVDQPQHF.

The rearrangement joins TRBV2 to TRBJ2-2; D ambiguous. The length of the CDR3 is 14 residues. Trimming removed 1 base at V and 0 bases at J, with 3 bases between. Germline CDR1 and CDR2: SNHLY and FYNNEI. CDR3 sequence: CASSEDTNTGELFF. CDR3 sequence (DNA): TGTGCCAGCAGTGAAGACACGAACACCGGGGAGCTGTTTTTT.

CDR3: CAIRDDRESGDTQYF. DNA for the CDR3: TGTGCCATCAGGGACGACAGGGAGTCGGGAGATACGCAGTATTTT. The chain combines TRBV10-3 with TRBJ2-3, with 7 bases lining up with TRBD1. Trimming at V came to 6 bases and at J to 5 bases, leaving 11 bases not matched to a gene. The CDR3 totals 15 residues. The germline gives CDR1 ENHRY, CDR2 SYGVKD.

The sample holds one count of this clone. This chain uses TRBV6-5 with TRBJ2-7, with TRBD2 as a possible D gene (5 bases). The CDR3 length is 14 residues. Germline CDR1 MNHEY, CDR2 SVGAGI. V gave up 2 bases and J gave up 2 bases, with 10 bases separating them. The CDR3 protein is CASSYRRHTYEQYF. The CDR3 DNA sequence: TGTGCCAGCAGTTACAGGAGGCATACCTACGAGCAGTACTTC.

This clone was recorded many times. The CDR3 end shows no conserved phenylalanine or tryptophan, and so a read error is likely. This chain links TRBV5-8 with TRBJ1-6; D remains ambiguous. The CDR3 runs 14 residues. V was pared by 0 bases and J by 9 bases, with 10 bases between. Germline CDR1 SGHTS, CDR2 YDEGEE. Here the CDR3 reads CASSLGRSGSPLHL. The CDR3 DNA reads as TGTGCCAGCAGCTTGGGGAGAAGCGGTTCACCCCTCCACCTT.

The rearrangement links TRBV19 to TRBJ1-5; TRBD1 agrees at 7 bases. The germline gives CDR1 LNHDA, CDR2 SQIVND (reference sequence). The CDR3 contains 14 residues. With 4 bases clipped from V and 3 bases from J, the junction kept 3 bases outside the gene matches. CDR3 sequence: CASSRGQNNQPQHF. The CDR3 DNA follows: TGTGCCAGTAGTAGGGGACAGAACAATCAGCCCCAGCATTTT.

V usage is TRBV5-8 and J usage is TRBJ2-1; D remains unclear. The CDR3 has 13 amino acids. V lost 10 bases to trimming and J lost 5 bases, with 16 bases between them. Germline CDR1 and CDR2: SGHTS and YDEGEE. CDR3 DNA sequence: TGTGCCCATGGCGTGCTAGTGGACAATGAGCAGTTCTTC. Translation gives CAHGVLVDNEQFF.

J is TRBJ2-7 and V is TRBV28; D gene unclear. The CDR3 sequence is 14 residues long. The germline V gene encodes CDR1 MDHEN and CDR2 SYDVKM. The ends were cut back, 7 bases at V and 2 bases at J, with 15 bases in the middle. The chain's CDR3 is CASTSPRPPYEQYF. In DNA form, the CDR3 reads TGTGCCAGCACGTCCCCTAGGCCCCCCTACGAGCAGTACTTC. Full variable domain (rest looked up from reference TRBV28 and TRBJ2-7): DVKVTQSSRYLVKRTGEKVFLECVQDMDHENMFWYRQDPGLGLRLIYFSYDVKMKEKGDIPEGYSVSREKKERFSLILESASTNQTSMYLCASTSPRPPYEQYFGPGTRLTVT.

This clone was recorded only once. The chain has TRBV28 and TRBJ2-5; 7 bases are a match to TRBD2. The length of the CDR3 is 13 residues. V trimming: 5 bases; J trimming: 5 bases; junction bases outside the gene matches: 5. Looked up from germline, CDR1 is MDHEN and CDR2 is SYDVKM. DNA of the CDR3: TGTGCCAGCAGTATCCTAGCGGCGGAGACCCAGTACTTC. Protein product: CASSILAAETQYF.

This chain uses TRBV11-2 with TRBJ2-7, with D possibly being TRBD1 (5 bases). The CDR3 contains 14 residues. Deletions cut 2 bases from V and 1 base from J, with 9 bases between. The germline V gene has CDR1 SGHAT and CDR2 FQNNGV. The CDR3: CASSLRPGSYEQYF. As DNA, the CDR3 is TGTGCCAGCAGCTTAAGGCCAGGGTCCTACGAGCAGTACTTC.

The chain links TRBV18 to TRBJ1-4; D remains ambiguous. This CDR3 has 13 amino acids. The V end lost 4 bases, the J end lost 8 bases, and 11 bases lay between the germline ends. CDR1 and CDR2 from the germline V gene are KGHSH and LQKENI. In nucleotides, the CDR3 is TGTGCCAGCTCACGACCGGGTTTGGAAAAACTGTTTTTT. Encoded protein: CASSRPGLEKLFF.

The table lists this clone with a count of one. This chain connects TRBV19 to TRBJ2-1, with 8 nucleotides matching TRBD1. The CDR3 length is 14 residues. With 4 bases clipped from V and 5 bases from J, the junction kept 4 bases outside the gene matches. Germline V gene sequence: CDR1 LNHDA, CDR2 SQIVND (reference sequence). CDR3: CASSNRDRHNEQFF. CDR3 DNA: TGTGCCAGTAGTAACCGGGACAGGCACAATGAGCAGTTCTTC.

The chain employs TRBV7-9 and TRBJ1-2; D perhaps matches TRBD1 (5 bases). The CDR3 has 14 residues. Germline CDR1 reads SEHNR; CDR2 reads FQNEAQ (reference sequence). V lost 5 bases and J lost 5, with 15 bases in between. The CDR3 spells CASSPGGGEYGYTF. In nucleotides, the CDR3 is TGTGCCAGCAGCCCCGGGGGGGGAGAGTATGGCTACACCTTC.

The chain couples TRBV14 to TRBJ2-3, with 14 bases fitting TRBD2. The J segment lost 4 bases and the V segment lost 1 base, leaving 1 base of the junction unmatched. CDR1 SGHDN and CDR2 FVKESK come from the germline V gene. CDR3 size: 16 residues. The CDR3 loop is CASSQGLAGGPDTQYF. The DNA of the CDR3 is TGTGCCAGCAGCCAAGGACTAGCGGGGGGGCCAGATACGCAGTATTTT.

The chain carries TRBV5-1 and TRBJ1-1; D not certain. The germline gives CDR1 SGHRS, CDR2 YFSETQ. The CDR3 length is 14 residues. Trimming cost V 0 bases and J 1 base, with 7 bases left between them. The CDR3 DNA reads TGCGCCAGCAGCTTGGGCCTGGGGAACACTGAAGCTTTCTTT. Its translation is CASSLGLGNTEAFF.

This chain links TRBV29-1 with TRBJ1-5; D gene uncertain. The germline gives CDR1 SQVTM, CDR2 ANQGSEA. The V and J ends lost 6 bases and 4 bases respectively, with 10 bases between them. CDR3 length: 12 residues. CDR3 in amino acids: CSVSGLNQPQHF. CDR3 nucleotides: TGCAGCGTATCGGGATTAAATCAGCCCCAGCATTTT.

The chain recombines TRBV6-5 with TRBJ1-6; D unclear. V was cut by 0 bases and J by 13 bases, with 13 bases left in between. Germline assignment: CDR1 MNHEY and CDR2 SVGAGI. The CDR3 is 14 residues long. CDR3 DNA: TGTGCCAGCAGTTACTCGTCGGGCAGGCCGCCCCTCCACTTT. This codes for CASSYSSGRPPLHF.

The chain combines TRBV9 with TRBJ1-3; no clear D. CDR3 size: 17 residues. Germline V CDR1 and CDR2: SGDLS, YYNGEE. The ends were cut back, 4 bases at V and 0 bases at J, with 17 bases in the middle. CDR3: CASSPRSGVPSGNTIYF. In DNA, the CDR3 is TGTGCCAGCAGCCCAAGATCTGGGGTTCCCTCTGGAAACACCATATATTTT.

The chain combines TRBV7-2 with TRBJ2-4, with 9 bases that match TRBD1. Trimming removed 5 bases from V and 7 bases from J; junction bases left unmatched: 9. The CDR3 consists of 15 residues. Germline-derived CDR1 and CDR2 are SGHTA and FQGNSA. This chain's CDR3 is CASSQRQGVGNIQYF. The CDR3 DNA follows: TGTGCCAGCAGCCAAAGACAGGGGGTCGGCAACATTCAGTACTTC.

The rearrangement uses TRBV7-9 and TRBJ1-5, with D possibly being TRBD1 (5 bases). CDR3 length: 16 amino acids. Trimming stripped 1 base from V and 6 bases from J, with 16 bases between. Germline V lookup: CDR1 SEHNR, CDR2 FQNEAQ (reference sequence). This chain's CDR3 is CASSLGGGGAGQPQHF. CDR3 bases: TGTGCCAGCAGCTTAGGAGGAGGAGGGGCTGGTCAGCCCCAGCATTTT.

The CDR3 here is CASSSGRIPQETQYF. The CDR3 nucleotides are TGTGCCAGCAGTTCAGGCCGCATACCCCAAGAGACCCAGTACTTC. The chain joins TRBV7-9 to TRBJ2-5; D is ambiguous. Germline values: CDR1 SEHNR, CDR2 FQNEAQ (reference sequence). This CDR3 is 15 amino acids long. The germline V and J ends were trimmed by 6 bases and 1 base, with 15 bases remaining between them.

In this sample, this clone turned up once. The chain has TRBV6-1 and TRBJ1-1; D is possibly TRBD1 (5 bases). The CDR3 loop spans 15 amino acids. The V gene lost 3 bases and the J gene lost 1 base, with 12 bases spanning the gap. Germline CDR1 MNHNS, CDR2 SASEGT. The CDR3 is CASSDPATGNTEAFF. CDR3 nucleotides: TGTGCCAGCAGTGACCCGGCCACAGGGAACACTGAAGCTTTCTTT.

The rearrangement joins TRBV5-5 to TRBJ1-3; the D is unclear. V lost 3 bases and J 3 bases, leaving 4 bases between the germline ends. Germline V CDR1 and CDR2: SGHKS, YYEKEE (reference sequence). This CDR3 has 12 residues. In nucleotides, the CDR3 is TGTGCCAGCAGCTCCGATGGAAACACCATATATTTT. This gives the protein CASSSDGNTIYF.

CDR3 protein: CATNRGATNEKLFF. In DNA form, the CDR3 reads TGTGCCACTAACAGGGGTGCAACTAATGAAAAACTGTTTTTT. The rearrangement uses TRBV10-3 and TRBJ1-4, with 7 bases lining up with TRBD1. Germline trimming cut 10 bases from V and 0 bases from J; bases unmatched to any gene: 5. CDR1 and CDR2 (germline): ENHRY, SYGVKD. The CDR3 extends over 14 amino acids.